One sample yielded the 17 T cell receptor beta chains listed below, sequenced in a study of cytomegalovirus exposure and HLA in healthy donors. The PCR was carried out with 60 Vbeta primers and 13 Jbeta primers. This table comes from immunoSEQ multiplex PCR, and its TCRdb copy is limited to in-frame clones, with some not included. This sample has some 190,000 clones, with over 70% found just once. Sequencing used PBMCs. The receptor set was obtained from a man aged 25-45 years in good health and CMV-seronegative.

The gene calls are TRBV7-9 and TRBJ2-7; D may be TRBD1 (6 bases). This CDR3 contains 14 residues. Trimming shortened V by 0 bases and J by 4 bases, and 10 bases separated the two germline ends. Germline CDR1 reads SEHNR; CDR2 reads FQNEAQ (reference sequence). CDR3 DNA sequence: TGTGCCAGCAGCTTAGCGGGGGCCAGATACGAGCAGTACTTC. It yields the protein CASSLAGARYEQYF.

The genes are TRBV5-1 and TRBJ2-1, with 9 nucleotides matching TRBD1. The germline gives CDR1 SGHRS, CDR2 YFSETQ. The CDR3 covers 17 residues. Losses at the gene ends were 0 bases for V and 6 bases for J; bases not matched to a gene: 10. This CDR3 is CASSLGGGTGIGNEQFF. As DNA, the CDR3 is TGCGCCAGCAGCTTGGGAGGTGGGACAGGGATCGGCAATGAGCAGTTCTTC.

This clone has just a few counts. V usage is TRBV7-2 and J usage is TRBJ2-7; 7 nucleotides align to TRBD1. The CDR3 has 13 residues. Trimming at V came to 5 bases and at J to 3 bases, leaving 4 bases not matched to a gene. Germline loops: CDR1 SGHTA, CDR2 FQGNSA. The CDR3 bases are TGTGCCAGCAGCCCCGGGACAGACTACGAGCAGTACTTC. This sequence encodes CASSPGTDYEQYF.

This clone was observed a few times. The V and J genes are TRBV7-9 and TRBJ2-3; a weak D match, TRBD2 (5 bases). The CDR3 has 14 residues. Per the germline V gene, CDR1 is SEHNR and CDR2 is FQNEAQ (reference sequence). V was cut by 8 bases and J by 0 bases, with 12 bases left in between. The CDR3 reads CASRGGLSTDTQYF. Here the CDR3 DNA reads TGTGCCAGCCGGGGTGGCCTCAGCACAGATACGCAGTATTTT.

The CDR3 DNA sequence: TGTGCAAGTCGCTTCACCGGGTCCGCGGGTGGCTACACCTTC. As protein: CASRFTGSAGGYTF. The chain has TRBV12-2 and TRBJ1-2. TRBV12-2 is a pseudogene. This CDR3 is 14 amino acids long.

The rearrangement uses TRBV14 and TRBJ2-3, with 13 bases identical to TRBD2. V lost 4 bases to trimming and J lost 4 bases; unmatched junction nucleotides: 5. This CDR3 contains 16 residues. Germline assignment: CDR1 SGHDN and CDR2 FVKESK. CDR3 region: CASSPWTSGRADTQYF. The CDR3, as DNA: TGTGCCAGCAGCCCATGGACTAGCGGGAGAGCAGATACGCAGTATTTT. Based on the CDR3 plus reference TRBV14 and TRBJ2-3, the full variable domain is EAGVTQFPSHSVIEKGQTVTLRCDPISGHDNLYWYRRVMGKEIKFLLHFVKESKQDESGMPNNRFLAERTGGTYSTLKVQPAELEDSGVYFCASSPWTSGRADTQYFGPGTRLTVL.

The rearrangement uses TRBV6-5 and TRBJ1-1; 8 bases align to TRBD1. The CDR3 runs to 12 residues. V was pared by 10 bases and J by 7 bases, with 8 bases of the junction left unmatched. From germline, CDR1 is MNHEY and CDR2 SVGAGI. CDR3 coding DNA: TGTGCCATCTTGGACAGGGCAATTGAAGCTTTCTTT. It specifies CAILDRAIEAFF.

Regarding this clone: One end of the junction is discordant with germline, which a read error may explain. The genes are TRBV7-8 and TRBJ2-4, with 10 bases that match TRBD1. The germline gives CDR1 SGHVS, CDR2 FQNEAQ. The CDR3 totals 19 residues. As DNA, the CDR3 is TGTGCCAGCAGCTTAGCCGGGACAGGGGCGCAGATAGCCAAAAACAGTCAGTACTTC. Translated: CASSLAGTGAQIAKNSQYF.

The chain couples TRBV19 to TRBJ2-5, with D uncertain. The DNA end favors TRBJ2-7, so the J call may be wrong. This CDR3 spans 12 amino acids. Germline values: CDR1 LNHDA, CDR2 SQIVND (reference sequence). CDR3 in amino acids: CASSISTNEQYF. The CDR3 region has the DNA TGTGCCAGTAGTATCTCGACAAACGAGCAGTACTTC.

Points on this clone: Germline and junction disagree at one end, which may indicate a read error. The chain employs TRBV7-9 and TRBJ2-5; perhaps TRBD1 as D (6 bases). The CDR3 consists of 16 residues. The V gene's germline CDR1 is SEHNR and CDR2 FQNEAQ (reference sequence). DNA of the CDR3: TGTTCCAGCAGCTTAGTCTTGGGGGCGCTCCAAGAGACCCAGTACTTC. Its translation: CSSSLVLGALQETQYF.

The sample holds a few counts of this clone. The genes are TRBV27 and TRBJ1-5, with a possible D match to TRBD1 (5 bases). Germline V gene lookup returns CDR1 MNHEY and CDR2 SMNVEV (reference sequence). The V gene lost 5 bases and the J gene lost 4 bases, with 12 bases spanning the gap. The CDR3 spans 14 residues. The CDR3 loop reads CASSPRGSNQPQHF. CDR3 DNA sequence: TGTGCCAGCAGTCCTAGGGGTTCTAATCAGCCCCAGCATTTT.

This chain links TRBV2 with TRBJ1-3; a weak D match, TRBD1 (5 bases). Trimming took off 2 bases at V and 0 bases at J, with 14 bases between the two ends. The length of the CDR3 is 17 residues. CDR1 and CDR2 (germline): SNHLY, FYNNEI. The DNA for the CDR3 is TGTGCCAGCAGTGAATACAGGTCCCTGGTCTCTGGAAACACCATATATTTT. Translation gives CASSEYRSLVSGNTIYF.

The rearrangement links TRBV6-5 to TRBJ2-1, with 7 positions matching TRBD1. The CDR3 runs 12 residues. J was trimmed by 9 bases and V by 6 bases; bases with no gene match: 5. The germline gives CDR1 MNHEY, CDR2 SVGAGI. CDR3 bases: TGTGCCAGCAGGCCCACAGGGGCTGAGCAGTTCTTC. Translated, it gives CASRPTGAEQFF.

The chain recombines TRBV10-3 with TRBJ2-7, with 11 positions matching TRBD1. CDR1 is ENHRY and CDR2 is SYGVKD in the germline V gene. This CDR3 has 14 amino acids. V lost 2 bases to trimming and J lost 6 bases; unmatched junction nucleotides: 3. The CDR3 DNA is TGTGCCATCAGTGAGAGGACAGGGGGCGGCGAGCAGTACTTC. It encodes CAISERTGGGEQYF.

The table lists this clone with a count of one. The genes are TRBV28 and TRBJ1-6; tentative D call: TRBD1 (6 bases). Looked up from germline, CDR1 is MDHEN and CDR2 is SYDVKM. V was shortened by 5 bases and J by 13 bases, with 21 bases between the two germline ends. This CDR3 comprises 15 residues. The CDR3 here is CASSPNHREMVPLHF. As DNA, the CDR3 is TGTGCCAGCAGTCCTAATCACAGGGAAATGGTTCCCCTCCACTTT.

Only a few counts were recorded for this clone. The same CDR3 also results from other DNA sequences found in this sample. The chain links TRBV5-1 to TRBJ1-2, with D possibly TRBD1 on 5 matching bases. The V and J ends lost 0 bases and 6 bases respectively, with 6 bases between them. This CDR3 comprises 12 residues. Germline V gene data show CDR1 as SGHRS and CDR2 as YFSETQ. DNA of the CDR3: TGCGCCAGCAGCTTGGGGGGCGATGGCTACACCTTC. It encodes CASSLGGDGYTF. The full variable domain, with the rest looked up from reference TRBV5-1 and TRBJ1-2, is KAGVTQTPRYLIKTRGQQVTLSCSPISGHRSVSWYQQTPGQGLQFLFEYFSETQRNKGNFPGRFSGRQFSNSRSEMNVSTLELGDSALYLCASSLGGDGYTFGSGTRLTVV.

This sequence joins TRBV19 and TRBJ1-5, with 9 bases lining up with TRBD1. This CDR3 spans 14 amino acids. J lost 4 bases, V lost 5 bases, and 3 bases had no gene match. CDR1 is LNHDA and CDR2 is SQIVND in the germline V gene (reference sequence). The CDR3 sequence: CASSSTGGNQPQHF. CDR3 nucleotide sequence: TGTGCCAGTAGTTCGACAGGGGGGAATCAGCCCCAGCATTTT.